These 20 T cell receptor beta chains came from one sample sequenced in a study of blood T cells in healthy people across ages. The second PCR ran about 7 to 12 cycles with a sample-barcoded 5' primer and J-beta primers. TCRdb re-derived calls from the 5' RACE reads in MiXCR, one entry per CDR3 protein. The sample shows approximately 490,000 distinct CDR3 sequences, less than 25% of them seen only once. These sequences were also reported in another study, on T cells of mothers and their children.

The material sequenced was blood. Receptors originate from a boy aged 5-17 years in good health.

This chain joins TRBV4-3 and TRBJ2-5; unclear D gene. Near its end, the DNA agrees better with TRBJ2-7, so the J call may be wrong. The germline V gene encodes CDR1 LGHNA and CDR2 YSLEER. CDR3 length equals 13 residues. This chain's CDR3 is CASSQGKSYEQYF. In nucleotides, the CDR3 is TGCGCCAGCAGCCAAGGAAAATCCTACGAGCAGTACTTC.

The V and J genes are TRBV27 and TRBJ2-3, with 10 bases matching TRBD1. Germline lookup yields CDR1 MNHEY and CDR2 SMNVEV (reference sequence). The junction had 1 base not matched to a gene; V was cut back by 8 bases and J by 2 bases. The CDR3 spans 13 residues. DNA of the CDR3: TGTGCCAGCGGGACAGGGGTCACAGATACGCAGTATTTT. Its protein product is CASGTGVTDTQYF.

For the CDR3, the DNA is TGCAGCGTTGTTGAAGGGAGGTCCTATGGCTACACCTTC. This gives the protein CSVVEGRSYGYTF. The chain employs TRBV29-1 and TRBJ1-2; D is undetermined. Trimming took off 4 bases at V and 4 bases at J, with 13 bases between the two ends. CDR1 and CDR2 from the germline V gene are SQVTM and ANQGSEA. This CDR3 contains 13 residues.

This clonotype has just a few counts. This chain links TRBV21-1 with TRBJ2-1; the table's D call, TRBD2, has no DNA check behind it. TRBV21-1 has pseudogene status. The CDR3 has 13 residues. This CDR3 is CASSLKGRNEQFF. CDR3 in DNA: TGTGCCAGCAGCCTAAAGGGGAGGAATGAGCAGTTCTTC.

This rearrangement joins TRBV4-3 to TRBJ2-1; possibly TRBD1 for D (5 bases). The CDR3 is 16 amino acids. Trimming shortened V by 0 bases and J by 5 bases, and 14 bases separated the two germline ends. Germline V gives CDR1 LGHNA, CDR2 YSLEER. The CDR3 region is CASSQEGAGLDNEQFF. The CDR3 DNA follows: TGCGCCAGCAGCCAAGAAGGGGCAGGGCTTGACAATGAGCAGTTCTTC.

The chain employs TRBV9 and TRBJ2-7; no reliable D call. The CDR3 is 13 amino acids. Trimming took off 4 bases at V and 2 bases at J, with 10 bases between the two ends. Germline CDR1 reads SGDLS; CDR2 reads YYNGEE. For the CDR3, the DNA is TGTGCCAGCAGCTTAGGGATCACCTACGAGCAGTACTTC. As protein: CASSLGITYEQYF.

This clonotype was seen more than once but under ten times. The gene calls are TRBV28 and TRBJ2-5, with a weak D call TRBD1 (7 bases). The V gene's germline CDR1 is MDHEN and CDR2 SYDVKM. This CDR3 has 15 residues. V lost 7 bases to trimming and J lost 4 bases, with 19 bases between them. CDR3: CASIAGGGFVETQYF. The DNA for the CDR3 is TGTGCCAGCATCGCAGGGGGAGGTTTTGTAGAGACCCAGTACTTC. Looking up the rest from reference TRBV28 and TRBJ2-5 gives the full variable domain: DVKVTQSSRYLVKRTGEKVFLECVQDMDHENMFWYRQDPGLGLRLIYFSYDVKMKEKGDIPEGYSVSREKKERFSLILESASTNQTSMYLCASIAGGGFVETQYFGPGTRLLVL.

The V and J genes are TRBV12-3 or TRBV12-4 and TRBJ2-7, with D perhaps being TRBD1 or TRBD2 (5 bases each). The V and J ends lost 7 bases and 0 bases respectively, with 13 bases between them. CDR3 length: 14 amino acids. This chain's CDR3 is CASTWDGYSYEQYF. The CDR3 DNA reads TGTGCCAGCACCTGGGACGGCTACTCCTACGAGCAGTACTTC.

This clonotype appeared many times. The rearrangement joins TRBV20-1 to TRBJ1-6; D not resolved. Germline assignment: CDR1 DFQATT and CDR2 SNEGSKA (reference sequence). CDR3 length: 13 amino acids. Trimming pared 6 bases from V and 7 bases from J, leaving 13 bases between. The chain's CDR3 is CSAPPGLNSPLHF. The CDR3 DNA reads TGCAGTGCCCCCCCGGGCCTGAATTCACCCCTCCACTTT.

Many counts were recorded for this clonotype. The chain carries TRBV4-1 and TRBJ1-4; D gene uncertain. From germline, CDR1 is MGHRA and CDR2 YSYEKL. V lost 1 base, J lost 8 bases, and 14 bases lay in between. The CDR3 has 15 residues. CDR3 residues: CASSQGHYLGEKLFF. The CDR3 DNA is TGCGCCAGCAGCCAAGGGCACTACCTAGGAGAAAAACTGTTTTTT.

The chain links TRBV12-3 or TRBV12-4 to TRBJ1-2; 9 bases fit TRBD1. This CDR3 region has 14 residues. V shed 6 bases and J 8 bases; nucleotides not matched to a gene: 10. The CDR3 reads CASSQTGTGPGYTF. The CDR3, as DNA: TGTGCCAGCAGCCAAACCGGGACAGGGCCCGGCTACACCTTC.

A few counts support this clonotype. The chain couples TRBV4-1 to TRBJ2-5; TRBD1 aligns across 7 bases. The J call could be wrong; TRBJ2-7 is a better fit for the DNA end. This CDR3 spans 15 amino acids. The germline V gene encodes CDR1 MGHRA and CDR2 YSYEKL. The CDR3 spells CASSQVGQVTYEQYF. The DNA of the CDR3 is TGCGCCAGCAGCCAAGTTGGACAGGTGACCTACGAGCAGTACTTC.

The CDR3 spells CATSREGGTYNEQFF. The CDR3 DNA is TGTGCCACCTCGAGGGAGGGGGGGACCTACAATGAGCAGTTCTTC. The chain employs TRBV6-2 or TRBV6-3 and TRBJ2-1, with D tentatively TRBD2 (7 bases). The ends were cut back, 10 bases at V and 2 bases at J, with 18 bases in the middle. Germline V lookup: CDR1 MNHEY, CDR2 SVGEGT. The CDR3 runs to 15 residues.

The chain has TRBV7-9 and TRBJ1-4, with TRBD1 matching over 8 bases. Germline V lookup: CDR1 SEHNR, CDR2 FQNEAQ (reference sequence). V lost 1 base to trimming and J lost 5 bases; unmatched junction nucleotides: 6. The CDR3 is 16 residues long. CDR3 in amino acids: CASSLVPTGENEKLFF. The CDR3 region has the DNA TGTGCCAGCAGCTTAGTCCCGACAGGGGAGAATGAAAAACTGTTTTTT.

This chain's CDR3 is CASSPGTLAGRAKNIQYF. Written as DNA, the CDR3 is TGCGCCAGCAGCCCCGGGACACTAGCGGGAAGGGCCAAAAACATTCAGTACTTC. V gene TRBV5-1 combines with J gene TRBJ2-4, with TRBD2 matching over 10 bases. The germline V gene has CDR1 SGHRS and CDR2 YFSETQ. The CDR3 has 18 residues. Unmatched junction bases numbered 11, after V lost 4 bases and J lost 1 base.

Here the CDR3 DNA reads TGTGCCAGCAGCCAAGATCGGCAGGGGGCGGCTCAAGAGACCCAGTACTTC. It is translated as CASSQDRQGAAQETQYF. The chain employs TRBV3-1 and TRBJ2-5, with 8 bases identical to TRBD1. This CDR3 contains 17 residues. Germline V lookup: CDR1 LGHDT, CDR2 YNNKEL (reference sequence). Unmatched junction bases numbered 8, after V lost 0 bases and J lost 2 bases.

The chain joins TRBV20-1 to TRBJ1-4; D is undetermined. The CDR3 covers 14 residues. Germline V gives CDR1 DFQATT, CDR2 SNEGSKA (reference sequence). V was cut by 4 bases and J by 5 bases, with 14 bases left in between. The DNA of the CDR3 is TGCAGTGCTATTAGGCTTAACTCAAATGAAAAACTGTTTTTT. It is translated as CSAIRLNSNEKLFF.

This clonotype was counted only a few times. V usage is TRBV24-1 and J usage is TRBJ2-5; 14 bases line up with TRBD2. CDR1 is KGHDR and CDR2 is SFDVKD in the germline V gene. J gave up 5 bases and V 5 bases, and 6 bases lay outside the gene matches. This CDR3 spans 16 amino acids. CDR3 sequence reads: CATSVTGTSGGETQYF. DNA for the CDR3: TGTGCCACCAGTGTCACCGGGACTAGCGGGGGTGAGACCCAGTACTTC.

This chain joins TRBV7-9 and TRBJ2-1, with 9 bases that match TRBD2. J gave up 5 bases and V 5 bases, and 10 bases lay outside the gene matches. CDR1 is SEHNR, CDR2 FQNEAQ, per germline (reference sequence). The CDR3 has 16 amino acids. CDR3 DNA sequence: TGTGCCAGCAGCATTCTAGCGGGAAAGGGGAACAATGAGCAGTTCTTC. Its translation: CASSILAGKGNNEQFF.

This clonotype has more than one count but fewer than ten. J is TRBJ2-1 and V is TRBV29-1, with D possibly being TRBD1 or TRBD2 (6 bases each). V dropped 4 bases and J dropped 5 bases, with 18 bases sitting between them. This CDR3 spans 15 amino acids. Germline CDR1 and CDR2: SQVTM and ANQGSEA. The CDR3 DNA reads TGCAGCGTTGGTCGCGGGATGACAGGTAACAATGAGCAGTTCTTC. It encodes CSVGRGMTGNNEQFF.